The clone carrying this T cell receptor beta chain has a single count. This sample was included in a study of blood T cell repertoires in COVID-19. Repertoires were generated with immunoSEQ multiplex PCR, while TCRdb's copy carries only in-frame clones and drops some. The sample has hundreds of thousands of clones, 80% to 90% seen once. The CDR3 is 14 residues long. Germline V gene data show CDR1 as MGHRA and CDR2 as YSYEKL. Trimming removed 2 bases at V and 4 bases at J, with 8 bases between. The sequence was obtained from a man in his late teens or twenties who had recovered from COVID-19. The genes are TRBV4-1 and TRBJ1-4; maybe TRBD1 (5 bases). Input material: PBMCs or T cells enriched from blood (not recorded which). CDR3 sequence: CASSQTGYNEKLFF. As DNA, the CDR3 is TGCGCCAGCAGCCAAACAGGTTATAATGAAAAACTGTTTTTT.